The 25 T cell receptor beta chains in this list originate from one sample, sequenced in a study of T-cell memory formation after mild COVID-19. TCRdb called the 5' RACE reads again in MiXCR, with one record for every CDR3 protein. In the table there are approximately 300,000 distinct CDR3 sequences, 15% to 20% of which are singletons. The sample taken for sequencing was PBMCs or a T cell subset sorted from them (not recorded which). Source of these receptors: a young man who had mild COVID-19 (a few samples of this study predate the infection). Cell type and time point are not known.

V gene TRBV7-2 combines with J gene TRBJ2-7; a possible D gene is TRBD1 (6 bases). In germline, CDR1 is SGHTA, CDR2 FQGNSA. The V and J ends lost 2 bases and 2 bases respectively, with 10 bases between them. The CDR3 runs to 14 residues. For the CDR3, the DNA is TGTGCCAGCAGCTTATTGGGACAAACCTACGAGCAGTACTTC. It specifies CASSLLGQTYEQYF.

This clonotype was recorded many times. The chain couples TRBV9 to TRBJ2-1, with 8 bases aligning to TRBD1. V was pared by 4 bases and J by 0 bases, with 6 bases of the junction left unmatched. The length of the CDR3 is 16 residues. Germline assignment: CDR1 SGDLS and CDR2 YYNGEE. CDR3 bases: TGTGCCAGCAGCAGGGACAGGTCGAGCTCCTACAATGAGCAGTTCTTC. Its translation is CASSRDRSSSYNEQFF.

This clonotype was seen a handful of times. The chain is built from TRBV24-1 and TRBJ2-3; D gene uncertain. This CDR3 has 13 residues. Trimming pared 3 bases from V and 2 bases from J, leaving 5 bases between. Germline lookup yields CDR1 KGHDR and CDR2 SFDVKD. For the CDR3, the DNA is TGTGCCACCAGTGATCCTTCCACAGATACGCAGTATTTT. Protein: CATSDPSTDTQYF.

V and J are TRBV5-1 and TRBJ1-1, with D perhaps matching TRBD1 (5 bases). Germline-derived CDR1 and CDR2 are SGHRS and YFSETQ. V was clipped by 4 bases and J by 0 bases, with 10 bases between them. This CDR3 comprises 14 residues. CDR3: CASSPGAVNTEAFF. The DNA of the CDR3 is TGCGCCAGCAGCCCCGGGGCGGTGAACACTGAAGCTTTCTTT.

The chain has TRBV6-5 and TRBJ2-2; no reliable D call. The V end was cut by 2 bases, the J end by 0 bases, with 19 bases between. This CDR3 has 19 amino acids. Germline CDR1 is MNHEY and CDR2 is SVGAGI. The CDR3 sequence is CASSYGGILGLTNTGELFF. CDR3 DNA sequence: TGTGCCAGCAGTTACGGTGGGATTTTAGGATTAACGAACACCGGGGAGCTGTTTTTT.

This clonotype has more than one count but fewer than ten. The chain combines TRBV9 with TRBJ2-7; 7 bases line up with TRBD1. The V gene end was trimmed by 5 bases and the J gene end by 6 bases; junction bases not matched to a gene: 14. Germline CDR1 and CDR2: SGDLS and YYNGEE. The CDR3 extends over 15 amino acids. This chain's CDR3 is CASSGENRGHGEQYF. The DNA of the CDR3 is TGTGCCAGCAGTGGAGAGAACAGGGGTCACGGCGAGCAGTACTTC.

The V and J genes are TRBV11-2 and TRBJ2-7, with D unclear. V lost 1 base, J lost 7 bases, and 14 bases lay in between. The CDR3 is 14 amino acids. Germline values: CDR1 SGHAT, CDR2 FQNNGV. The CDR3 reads CASSLGRKRGEQYF. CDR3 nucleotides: TGTGCCAGCAGCTTAGGTCGGAAAAGAGGAGAGCAGTACTTC.

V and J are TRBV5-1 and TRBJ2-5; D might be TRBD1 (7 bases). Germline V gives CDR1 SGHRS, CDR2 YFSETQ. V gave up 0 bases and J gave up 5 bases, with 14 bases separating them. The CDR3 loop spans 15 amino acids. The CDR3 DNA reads TGCGCCAGCAGCTTGGCCGAGGGGGCGGGGGAGACCCAGTACTTC. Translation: CASSLAEGAGETQYF.

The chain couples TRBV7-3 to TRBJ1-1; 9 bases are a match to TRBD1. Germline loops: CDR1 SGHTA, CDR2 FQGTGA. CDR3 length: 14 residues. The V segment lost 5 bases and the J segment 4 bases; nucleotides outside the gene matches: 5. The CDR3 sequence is CASSISGQGTEAFF. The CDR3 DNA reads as TGTGCCAGCAGCATATCGGGACAGGGCACTGAAGCTTTCTTT.

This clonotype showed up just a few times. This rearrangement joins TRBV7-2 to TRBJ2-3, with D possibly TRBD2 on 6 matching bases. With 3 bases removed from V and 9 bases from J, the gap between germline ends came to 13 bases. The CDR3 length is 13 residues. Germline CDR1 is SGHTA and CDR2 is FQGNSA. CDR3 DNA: TGTGCCAGCAGCTTCGGGACCCGGGGGACGCAGTATTTT. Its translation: CASSFGTRGTQYF.

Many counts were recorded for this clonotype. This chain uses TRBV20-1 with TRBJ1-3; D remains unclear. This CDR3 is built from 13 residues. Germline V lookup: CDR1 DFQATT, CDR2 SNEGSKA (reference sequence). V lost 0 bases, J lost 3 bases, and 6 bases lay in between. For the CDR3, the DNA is TGCAGTGCTAGAGAAGGTGTTGGAAACACCATATATTTT. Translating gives CSAREGVGNTIYF.

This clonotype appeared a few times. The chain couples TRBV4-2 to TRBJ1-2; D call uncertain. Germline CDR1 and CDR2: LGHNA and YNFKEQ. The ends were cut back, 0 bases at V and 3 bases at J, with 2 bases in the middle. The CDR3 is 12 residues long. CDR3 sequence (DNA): TGTGCCAGCAGCCAAGATGACTATGGCTACACCTTC. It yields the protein CASSQDDYGYTF.

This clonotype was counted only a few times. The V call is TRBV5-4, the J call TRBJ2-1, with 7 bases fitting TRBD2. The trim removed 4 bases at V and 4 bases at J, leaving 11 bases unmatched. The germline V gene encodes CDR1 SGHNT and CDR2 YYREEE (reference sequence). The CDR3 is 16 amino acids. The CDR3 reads CASSPPGASGYNEQFF. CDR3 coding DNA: TGTGCCAGCAGCCCGCCCGGGGCTAGCGGTTACAATGAGCAGTTCTTC. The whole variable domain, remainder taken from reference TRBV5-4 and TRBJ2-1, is ETGVTQSPTHLIKTRGQQVTLRCSSQSGHNTVSWYQQALGQGPQFIFQYYREEENGRGNFPPRFSGLQFPNYSSELNVNALELDDSALYLCASSPPGASGYNEQFFGPGTRLTVL.

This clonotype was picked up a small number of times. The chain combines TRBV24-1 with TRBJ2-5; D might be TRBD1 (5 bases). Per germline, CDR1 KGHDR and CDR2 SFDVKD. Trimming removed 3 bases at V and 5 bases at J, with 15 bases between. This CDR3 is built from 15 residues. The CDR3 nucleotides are TGTGCCACCAGTGATCTTACGGACAAGTCGGAGACCCAGTACTTC. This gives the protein CATSDLTDKSETQYF.

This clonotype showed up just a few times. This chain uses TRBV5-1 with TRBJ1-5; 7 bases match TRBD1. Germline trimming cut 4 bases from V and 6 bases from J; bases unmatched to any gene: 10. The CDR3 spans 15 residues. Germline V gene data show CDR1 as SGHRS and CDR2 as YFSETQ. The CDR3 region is CASSPGEGAGQPQHF. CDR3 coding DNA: TGCGCCAGCAGCCCAGGAGAGGGGGCTGGTCAGCCCCAGCATTTT.

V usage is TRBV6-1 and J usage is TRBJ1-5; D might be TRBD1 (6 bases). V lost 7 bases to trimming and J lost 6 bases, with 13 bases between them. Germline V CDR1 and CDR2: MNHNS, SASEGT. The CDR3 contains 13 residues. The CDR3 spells CASKGGIRQPQHF. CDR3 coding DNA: TGTGCCAGCAAAGGGGGGATTCGTCAGCCCCAGCATTTT.

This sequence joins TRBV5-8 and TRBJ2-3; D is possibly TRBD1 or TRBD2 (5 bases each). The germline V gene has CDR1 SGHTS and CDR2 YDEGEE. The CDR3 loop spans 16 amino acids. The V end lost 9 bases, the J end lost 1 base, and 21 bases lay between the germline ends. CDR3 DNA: TGTGCCACCGGCCCGGGACCCGGAAAGGGCACAGATACGCAGTATTTT. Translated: CATGPGPGKGTDTQYF.

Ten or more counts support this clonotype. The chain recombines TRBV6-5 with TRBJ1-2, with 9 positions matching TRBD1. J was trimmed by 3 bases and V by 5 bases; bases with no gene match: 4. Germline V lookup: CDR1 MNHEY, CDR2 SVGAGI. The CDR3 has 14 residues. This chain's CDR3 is CASSMDRGHYGYTF. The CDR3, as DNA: TGTGCCAGCAGTATGGACAGGGGCCACTATGGCTACACCTTC.

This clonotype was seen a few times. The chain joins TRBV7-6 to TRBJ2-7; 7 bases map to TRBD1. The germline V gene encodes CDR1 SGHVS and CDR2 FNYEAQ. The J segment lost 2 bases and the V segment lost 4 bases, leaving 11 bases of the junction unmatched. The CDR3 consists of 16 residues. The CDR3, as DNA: TGTGCCAGCAGCTCCGTGACAGGGACATTGCCCTACGAGCAGTACTTC. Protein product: CASSSVTGTLPYEQYF.

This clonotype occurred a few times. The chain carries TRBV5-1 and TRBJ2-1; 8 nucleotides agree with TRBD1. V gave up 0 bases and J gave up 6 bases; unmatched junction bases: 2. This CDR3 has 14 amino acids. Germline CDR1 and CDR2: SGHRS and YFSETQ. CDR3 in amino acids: CASSLDGQGNEQFF. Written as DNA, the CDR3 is TGCGCCAGCAGCTTGGACGGACAGGGCAATGAGCAGTTCTTC. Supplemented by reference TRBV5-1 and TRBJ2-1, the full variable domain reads KAGVTQTPRYLIKTRGQQVTLSCSPISGHRSVSWYQQTPGQGLQFLFEYFSETQRNKGNFPGRFSGRQFSNSRSEMNVSTLELGDSALYLCASSLDGQGNEQFFGPGTRLTVL.

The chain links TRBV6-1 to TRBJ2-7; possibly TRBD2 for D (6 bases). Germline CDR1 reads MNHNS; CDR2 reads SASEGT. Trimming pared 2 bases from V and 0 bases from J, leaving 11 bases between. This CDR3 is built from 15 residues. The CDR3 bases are TGTGCCAGCAGTGAATGGGGGGTCAGCTCCTACGAGCAGTACGTC. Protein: CASSEWGVSSYEQYV.

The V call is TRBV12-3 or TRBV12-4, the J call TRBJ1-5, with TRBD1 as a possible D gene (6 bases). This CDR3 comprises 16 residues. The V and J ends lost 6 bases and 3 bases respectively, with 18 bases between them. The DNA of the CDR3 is TGTGCCAGCAGCTGGGGGCTAGGGAGGGACAATCAGCCCCAGCATTTT. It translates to CASSWGLGRDNQPQHF.

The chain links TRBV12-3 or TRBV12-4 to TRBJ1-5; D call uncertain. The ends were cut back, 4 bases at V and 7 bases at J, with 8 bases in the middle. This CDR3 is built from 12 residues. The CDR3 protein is CASSSIGQPQHF. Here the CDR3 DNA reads TGTGCCAGCAGTTCAATTGGGCAGCCCCAGCATTTT.

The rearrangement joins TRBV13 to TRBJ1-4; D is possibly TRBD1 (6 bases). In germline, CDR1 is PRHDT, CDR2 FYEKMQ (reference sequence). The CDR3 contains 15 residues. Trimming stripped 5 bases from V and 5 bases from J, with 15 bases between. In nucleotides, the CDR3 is TGTGCCAGCAGCCGGAGGGGGAACATAAATGAAAAACTGTTTTTT. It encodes CASSRRGNINEKLFF.

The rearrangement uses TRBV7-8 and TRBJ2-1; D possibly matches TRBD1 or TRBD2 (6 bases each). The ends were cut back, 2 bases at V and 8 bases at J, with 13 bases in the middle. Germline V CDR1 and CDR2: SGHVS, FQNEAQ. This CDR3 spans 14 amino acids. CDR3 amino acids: CASSLNSGGDEQFF. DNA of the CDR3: TGTGCCAGCAGCTTAAACTCCGGGGGCGATGAGCAGTTCTTC. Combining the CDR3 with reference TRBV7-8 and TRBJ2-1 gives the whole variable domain GAGVSQSPRYKVAKRGQDVALRCDPISGHVSLFWYQQALGQGPEFLTYFQNEAQLDKSGLPSDRFFAERPEGSVSTLKIQRTQQEDSAVYLCASSLNSGGDEQFFGPGTRLTVL.